This T cell receptor (beta chain) was profiled in a study of read filtering for tumor transcriptome and immune sequencing. Study background: The cohort had over 16 men and approximately 14 women aged about 47 to 80, mean about 70 years. Transcriptome libraries were built from DNase-treated RNA.

Molecular barcoded adaptors covering alpha/delta and beta/gamma chains were used on 400 to 450 ng RNA. Via MiXCR, TCRdb re-called the reads, giving one row per CDR3 protein. The data contain more than 100,000 distinct CDR3 sequences, around 14% of them seen just once; the ten biggest clones take up around 8.2%. Bone marrow was sampled from every patient at the time of active disease. Findings of the study overall: IR-seq captured clonotypes deeper and more reliably than RNA-seq.

Germline V gene data show CDR1 as DFQATT and CDR2 as SNEGSKA (reference sequence). Deletions cut 2 bases from V and 0 bases from J, with 14 bases between. This CDR3 is built from 15 residues. Many counts were recorded for this clonotype. Its cognate antigen is unknown. The source material was a population of CD138-negative cells sorted from bone marrow. The sequence was collected from a donor at least 40 years old with multiple myeloma. J is TRBJ2-7 and V is TRBV20-1; D gene unclear. Here the CDR3 reads CSARSPAARSYEQYF. CDR3 sequence (DNA): TGCAGTGCTAGATCCCCGGCGGCGCGCTCCTACGAGCAGTACTTC.